The present entry profiles one TCR beta chain with its context. The CDR3 totals 15 residues. Per germline, CDR1 PRHDT and CDR2 FYEKMQ (reference sequence). The V gene end was trimmed by 5 bases and the J gene end by 4 bases; junction bases not matched to a gene: 10. Generated by immunoSEQ multiplex PCR, the TCRdb table keeps only in-frame clones and is missing some. This sample yields about 270,000 clones, of which approximately 86% are seen a single time; about 10% belongs to the top ten. The data belong to a study of blood T cell repertoires in COVID-19. Study overall: Donors in the United States, Italy and Spain gave samples during acute or convalescent COVID-19.

This TCR derives from a man in his forties with active or convalescent COVID-19. The sequenced sample was peripheral blood. The chain employs TRBV13 and TRBJ1-1; 7 nucleotides match TRBD1. The CDR3 here is CASSPPGGRSTEAFF. CDR3 sequence (DNA): TGTGCCAGCAGCCCACCAGGGGGTCGGAGCACTGAAGCTTTCTTT.